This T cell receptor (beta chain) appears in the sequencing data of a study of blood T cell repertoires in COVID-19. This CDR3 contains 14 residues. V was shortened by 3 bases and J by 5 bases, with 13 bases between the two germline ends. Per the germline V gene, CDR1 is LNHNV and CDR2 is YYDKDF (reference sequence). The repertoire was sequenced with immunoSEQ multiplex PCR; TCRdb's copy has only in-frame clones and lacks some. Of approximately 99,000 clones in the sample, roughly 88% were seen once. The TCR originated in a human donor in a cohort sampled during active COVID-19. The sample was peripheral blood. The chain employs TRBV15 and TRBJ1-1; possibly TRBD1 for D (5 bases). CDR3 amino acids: CATSRFRGGTEAFF. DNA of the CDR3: TGTGCCACCAGCAGGTTTCGGGGGGGAACTGAAGCTTTCTTT.